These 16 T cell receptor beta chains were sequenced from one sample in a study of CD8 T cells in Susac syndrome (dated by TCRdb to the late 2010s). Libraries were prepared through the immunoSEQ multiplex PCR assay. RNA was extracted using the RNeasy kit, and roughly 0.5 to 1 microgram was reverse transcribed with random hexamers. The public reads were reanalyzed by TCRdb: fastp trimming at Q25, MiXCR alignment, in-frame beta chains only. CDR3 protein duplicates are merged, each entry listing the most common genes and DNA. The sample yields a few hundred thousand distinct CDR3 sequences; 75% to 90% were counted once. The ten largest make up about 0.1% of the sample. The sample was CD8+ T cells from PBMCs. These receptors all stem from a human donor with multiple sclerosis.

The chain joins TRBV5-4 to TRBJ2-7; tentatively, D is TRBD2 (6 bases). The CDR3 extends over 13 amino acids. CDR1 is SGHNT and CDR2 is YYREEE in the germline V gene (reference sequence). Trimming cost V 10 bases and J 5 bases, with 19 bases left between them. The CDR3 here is CAAWEASTDEQYF. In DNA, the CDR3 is TGTGCCGCCTGGGAGGCAAGCACAGACGAGCAGTACTTC.

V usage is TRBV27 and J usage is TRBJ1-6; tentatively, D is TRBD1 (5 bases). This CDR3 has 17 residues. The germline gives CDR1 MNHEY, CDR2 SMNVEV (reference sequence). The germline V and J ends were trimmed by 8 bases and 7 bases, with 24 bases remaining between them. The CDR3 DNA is TGTGCCAGCTTGGGGACGTCCCAACCCCGGAGGAATTCACCCCTCCACTTT. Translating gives CASLGTSQPRRNSPLHF.

The CDR3 sequence: CASKGAPDGVEQFF. The CDR3 DNA reads TGTGCCAGCAAGGGGGCTCCGGATGGGGTTGAGCAGTTCTTC. The chain recombines TRBV28 with TRBJ2-1; 7 nucleotides align to TRBD1. The V and J ends lost 7 bases and 9 bases, in that order; junction bases with no gene match: 12. The CDR3 consists of 14 residues. CDR1 and CDR2 (germline): MDHEN, SYDVKM.

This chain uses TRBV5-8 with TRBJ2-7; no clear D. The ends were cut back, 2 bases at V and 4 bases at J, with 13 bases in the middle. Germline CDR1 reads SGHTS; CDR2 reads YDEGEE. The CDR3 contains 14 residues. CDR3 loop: CASSFTSGPYEQYF. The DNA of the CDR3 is TGTGCCAGCAGCTTTACATCCGGACCGTACGAGCAGTACTTC.

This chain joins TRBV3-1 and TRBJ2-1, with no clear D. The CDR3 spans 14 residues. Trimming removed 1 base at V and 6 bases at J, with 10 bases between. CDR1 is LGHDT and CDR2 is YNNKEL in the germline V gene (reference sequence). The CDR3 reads CASSQGESANEQFF. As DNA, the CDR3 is TGTGCCAGCAGCCAAGGGGAATCGGCCAATGAGCAGTTCTTC.

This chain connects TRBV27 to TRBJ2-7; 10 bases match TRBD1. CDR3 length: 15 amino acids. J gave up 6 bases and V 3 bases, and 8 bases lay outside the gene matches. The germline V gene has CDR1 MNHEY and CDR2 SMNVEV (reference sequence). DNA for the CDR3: TGTGCCAGCAGTTTGGTCGGGACAGGGGTGTCCGAGCAGTACTTC. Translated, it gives CASSLVGTGVSEQYF.

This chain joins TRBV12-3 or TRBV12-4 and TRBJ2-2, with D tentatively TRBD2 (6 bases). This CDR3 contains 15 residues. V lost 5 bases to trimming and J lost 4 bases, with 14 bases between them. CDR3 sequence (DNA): TGTGCCAGCAGTCCCAGGGACTCTCCCACCGGGGAGCTGTTTTTT. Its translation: CASSPRDSPTGELFF.

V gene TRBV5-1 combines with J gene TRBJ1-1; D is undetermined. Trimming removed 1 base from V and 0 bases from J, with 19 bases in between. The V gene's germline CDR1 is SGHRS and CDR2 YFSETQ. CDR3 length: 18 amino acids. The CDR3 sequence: CASSLRQLGHTMNTEAFF. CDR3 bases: TGCGCCAGCAGCTTGAGGCAGTTGGGTCACACCATGAACACTGAAGCTTTCTTT.

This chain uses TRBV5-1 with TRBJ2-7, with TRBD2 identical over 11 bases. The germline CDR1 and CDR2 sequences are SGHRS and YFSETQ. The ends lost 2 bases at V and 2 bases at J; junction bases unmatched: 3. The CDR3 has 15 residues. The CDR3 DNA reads TGCGCCAGCAGCTTACTAGCGGGGGACACCTACGAGCAGTACTTC. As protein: CASSLLAGDTYEQYF.

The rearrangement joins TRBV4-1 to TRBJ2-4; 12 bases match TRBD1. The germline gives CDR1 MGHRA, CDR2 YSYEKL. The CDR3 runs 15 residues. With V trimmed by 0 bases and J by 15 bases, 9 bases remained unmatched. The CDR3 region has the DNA TGCGCCAGCAGCCAAGAGCCCGGGACAGGGGGCGCGCGGTACTTC. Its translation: CASSQEPGTGGARYF.

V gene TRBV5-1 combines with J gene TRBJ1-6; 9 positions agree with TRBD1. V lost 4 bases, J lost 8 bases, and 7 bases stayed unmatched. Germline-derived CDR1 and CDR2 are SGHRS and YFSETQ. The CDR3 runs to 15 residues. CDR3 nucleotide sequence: TGCGCCAGCAGCCTTGGGGACAGGGTCGATTCACCCCTCCACTTT. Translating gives CASSLGDRVDSPLHF.

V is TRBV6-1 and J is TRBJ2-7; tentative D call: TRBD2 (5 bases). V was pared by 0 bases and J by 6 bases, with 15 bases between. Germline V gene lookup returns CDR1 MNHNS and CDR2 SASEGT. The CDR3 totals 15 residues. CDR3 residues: CASSEALEGMSEQYF. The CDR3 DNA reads TGTGCCAGCAGTGAAGCGCTTGAGGGAATGAGCGAGCAGTACTTC.

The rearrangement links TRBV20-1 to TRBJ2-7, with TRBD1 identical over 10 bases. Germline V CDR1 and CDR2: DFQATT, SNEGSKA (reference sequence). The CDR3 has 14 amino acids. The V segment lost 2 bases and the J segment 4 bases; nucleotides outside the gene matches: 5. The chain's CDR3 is CSARPMDRGYEQYF. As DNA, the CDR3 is TGCAGTGCTAGACCCATGGACAGGGGGTACGAGCAGTACTTC.

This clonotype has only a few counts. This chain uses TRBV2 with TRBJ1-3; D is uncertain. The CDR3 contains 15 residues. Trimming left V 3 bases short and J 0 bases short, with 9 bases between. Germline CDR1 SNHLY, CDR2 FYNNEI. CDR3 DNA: TGTGCCAGCAGTGAGGACTCATACTCTGGAAACACCATATATTTT. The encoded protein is CASSEDSYSGNTIYF.

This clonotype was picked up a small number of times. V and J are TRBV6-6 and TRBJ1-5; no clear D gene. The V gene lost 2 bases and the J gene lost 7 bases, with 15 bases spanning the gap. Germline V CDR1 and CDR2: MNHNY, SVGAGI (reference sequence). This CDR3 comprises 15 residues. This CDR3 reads CASSYVGGEGQPQHF. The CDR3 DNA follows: TGTGCCAGCAGTTACGTTGGTGGGGAAGGGCAGCCCCAGCATTTT.

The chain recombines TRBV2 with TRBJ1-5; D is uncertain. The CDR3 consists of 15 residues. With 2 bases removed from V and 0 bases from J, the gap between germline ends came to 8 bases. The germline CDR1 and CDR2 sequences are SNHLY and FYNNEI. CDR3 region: CASSESPTSNQPQHF. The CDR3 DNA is TGTGCCAGCAGTGAAAGTCCCACTAGCAATCAGCCCCAGCATTTT.